What follows are 4 T cell receptor beta chains derived from one specimen sequenced in a study of blood T cell repertoires in COVID-19. The repertoire was sequenced with immunoSEQ multiplex PCR; TCRdb's copy has only in-frame clones and lacks some. Here the sample spans approximately 140,000 clones, around four fifths being singletons. Material: peripheral blood. The receptors here all came from a man aged 35 to 55 with active or convalescent COVID-19.

This clone was counted only a few times. This sequence joins TRBV6-4 and TRBJ2-3, with 8 bases matching TRBD2. The trim removed 4 bases at V and 3 bases at J, leaving 6 bases unmatched. This CDR3 comprises 15 residues. CDR1 is MRHNA and CDR2 is SNTAGT in the germline V gene. This CDR3 is CASSAVAGTTDTQYF. The CDR3 DNA reads TGTGCCAGCAGTGCGGTAGCGGGGACGACAGATACGCAGTATTTT.

The chain is built from TRBV3-1 (or the pseudogene TRBV3-2) and TRBJ2-5; 11 positions match TRBD2. The germline gives CDR1 LGHDT, CDR2 YNNKEL (reference sequence). Losses at the gene ends were 1 base for V and 2 bases for J; bases not matched to a gene: 0. The CDR3 extends over 15 amino acids. The CDR3 region is CASSQASGGQETQYF. CDR3 coding DNA: TGTGCCAGCAGCCAAGCTAGCGGGGGGCAAGAGACCCAGTACTTC.

This chain uses TRBV7-6 with TRBJ2-7; maybe TRBD2 (6 bases). Deletions cut 1 base from V and 1 base from J, with 20 bases between. The CDR3 has 18 residues. Per the germline V gene, CDR1 is SGHVS and CDR2 is FNYEAQ. The CDR3 is CASSLVSGGASISYEQYF. The CDR3 coding sequence is TGTGCCAGCAGCTTAGTGTCCGGCGGGGCCTCAATATCCTACGAGCAGTACTTC.

Points on this clone: The same CDR3 also results from other DNA sequences found in this sample. This rearrangement joins TRBV30 to TRBJ1-5; the D gene is possibly TRBD1 (5 bases). Trimming pared 0 bases from V and 4 bases from J, leaving 7 bases between. CDR3 length equals 13 residues. Germline V gene sequence: CDR1 GTSNPN, CDR2 SVGIG (reference sequence). CDR3 nucleotide sequence: TGTGCCTGGAGTGTACAGGAGAATCAGCCCCAGCATTTT. The encoded protein is CAWSVQENQPQHF. Variable domain in full (rest from reference TRBV30 and TRBJ1-5): SQTIHQWPATLVQPVGSPLSLECTVEGTSNPNLYWYRQAAGRGLQLLFYSVGIGQISSEVPQNLSASRPQDRQFILSSKKLLLSDSGFYLCAWSVQENQPQHFGDGTRLSIL.